This T cell receptor beta chain was obtained from a study of PD-L1 blockade in urothelial cancer. Overall study: Prior chemotherapy in patients spanned 0 to 3 regimens. The researchers analyzed blood 3 weeks (second dose) and 6 weeks after treatment start. Median blood clonality was about 0.081, with 75,000 to 90,000 unique TCRs.

Synthetic TCR analog templates were spiked into all PCRs individually. Repertoires were generated with immunoSEQ multiplex PCR, while TCRdb's copy carries only in-frame clones and drops some. Counted here are 35,000 to 55,000 clones, 88% occurring once; the ten biggest clones make up 11% to 15%. Germline V gene sequence: CDR1 SGHVS, CDR2 FNYEAQ. This CDR3 has 12 amino acids. The germline V and J ends were trimmed by 5 bases and 5 bases, with 8 bases remaining between them. This sequence was found in a woman aged 55 to 70 with urothelial cancer. The sample here was PBMCs, taken around atezolizumab (anti-PD-L1) treatment. V usage is TRBV7-6 and J usage is TRBJ2-3; D remains ambiguous. In DNA, the CDR3 is TGTGCCAGCAGCCTCCTAAGAGATACGCAGTATTTT. Translated: CASSLLRDTQYF.